This T cell receptor (beta chain) was obtained from a study of T-cell memory formation after mild COVID-19. Study information: Largely donor-specific sequence clusters came from two donors. Study conclusions and caveats: CD4/CD8 balance characterized clones contracting day 15 to 85, and CD4+ skew characterized later expanders. Cross-reactive memory apparently joined, as some responding clones appeared in pre-infection memory.

A note on this clonotype: Its antigen is as yet unknown.

UMIs and sample barcodes were carried by the TCR alpha and TCR beta cDNA libraries that 5'RACE produced using constant-segment primers. TCRdb redid the calling of the 5' RACE reads with MiXCR, one entry per CDR3 protein. Among about 200,000 distinct CDR3 sequences listed, 16% were seen once. Losses at the gene ends were 6 bases for V and 5 bases for J; bases not matched to a gene: 4. The CDR3 runs 12 residues. Germline V gene lookup returns CDR1 ENHRY and CDR2 SYGVKD. The source of this sequence is an adult woman who had mild COVID-19 (a few samples of this study predate the infection). Cell type and time point are not known. Sequencing was done on a sample of PBMCs or a T cell subset sorted from them (not recorded which). The chain employs TRBV10-3 and TRBJ2-7; 7 nucleotides match TRBD2. The CDR3 here is CAISGGTHEQYF. DNA for the CDR3: TGTGCCATCAGCGGGGGGACGCACGAGCAGTACTTC.